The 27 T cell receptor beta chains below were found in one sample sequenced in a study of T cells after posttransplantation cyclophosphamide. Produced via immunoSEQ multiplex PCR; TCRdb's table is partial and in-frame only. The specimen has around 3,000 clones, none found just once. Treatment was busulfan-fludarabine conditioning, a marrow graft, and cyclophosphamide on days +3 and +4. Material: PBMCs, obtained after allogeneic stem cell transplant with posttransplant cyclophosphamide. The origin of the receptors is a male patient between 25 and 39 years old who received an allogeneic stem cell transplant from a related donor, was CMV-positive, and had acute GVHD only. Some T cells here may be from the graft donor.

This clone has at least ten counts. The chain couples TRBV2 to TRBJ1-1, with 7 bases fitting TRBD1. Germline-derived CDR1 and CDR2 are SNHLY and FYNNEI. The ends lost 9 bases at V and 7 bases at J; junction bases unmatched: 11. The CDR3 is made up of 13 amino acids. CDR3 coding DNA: TGTGCCAGATCTCTGCGGAGGGGGCATGAAGCTTTCTTT. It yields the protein CARSLRRGHEAFF.

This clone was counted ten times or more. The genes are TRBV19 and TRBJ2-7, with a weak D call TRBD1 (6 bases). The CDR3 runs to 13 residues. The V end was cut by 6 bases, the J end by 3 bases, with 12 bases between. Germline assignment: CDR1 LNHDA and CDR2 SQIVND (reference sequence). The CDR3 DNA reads TGTGCCAGTAGCAGGGACATGGGCTACGAGCAGTACTTC. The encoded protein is CASSRDMGYEQYF.

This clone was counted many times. The CDR3 protein is CASSLFAGMSNQPQHF. CDR3 coding DNA: TGTGCCAGCAGTTTATTCGCGGGGATGAGCAATCAGCCCCAGCATTTT. This rearrangement joins TRBV28 to TRBJ1-5; D call uncertain. The germline CDR1 and CDR2 sequences are MDHEN and SYDVKM. CDR3 length: 16 amino acids. The ends were cut back, 1 base at V and 1 base at J, with 11 bases in the middle.

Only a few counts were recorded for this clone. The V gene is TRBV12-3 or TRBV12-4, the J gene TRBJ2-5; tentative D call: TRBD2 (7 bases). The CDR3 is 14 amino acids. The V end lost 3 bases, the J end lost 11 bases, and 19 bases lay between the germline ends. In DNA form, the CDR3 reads TGTGCCAGCAGTTTGGGCAGGGGAGGGGGGGAGCAGTACTTC. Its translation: CASSLGRGGGEQYF.

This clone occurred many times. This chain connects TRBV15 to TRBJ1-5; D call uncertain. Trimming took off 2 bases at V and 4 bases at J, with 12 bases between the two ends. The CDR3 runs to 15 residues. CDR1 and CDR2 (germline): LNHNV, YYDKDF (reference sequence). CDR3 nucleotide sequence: TGTGCCACCAGCAGATCGAGACACCTAAATCAGCCCCAGCATTTT. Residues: CATSRSRHLNQPQHF.

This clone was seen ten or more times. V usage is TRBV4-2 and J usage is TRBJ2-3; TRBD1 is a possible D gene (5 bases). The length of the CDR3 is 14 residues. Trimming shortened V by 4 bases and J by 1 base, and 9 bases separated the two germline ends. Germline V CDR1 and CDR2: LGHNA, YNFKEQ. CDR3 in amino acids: CASSLLGGTDTQYF. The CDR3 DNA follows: TGTGCCAGCAGCCTTTTAGGGGGCACAGATACGCAGTATTTT.

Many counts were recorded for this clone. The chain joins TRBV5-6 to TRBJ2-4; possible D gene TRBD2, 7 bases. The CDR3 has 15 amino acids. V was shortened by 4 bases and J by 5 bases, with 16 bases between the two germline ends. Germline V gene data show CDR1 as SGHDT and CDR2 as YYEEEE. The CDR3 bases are TGTGCCAGCAGCCCCCTAGGGGGGGTCCAAAACATTCAGTACTTC. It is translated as CASSPLGGVQNIQYF.

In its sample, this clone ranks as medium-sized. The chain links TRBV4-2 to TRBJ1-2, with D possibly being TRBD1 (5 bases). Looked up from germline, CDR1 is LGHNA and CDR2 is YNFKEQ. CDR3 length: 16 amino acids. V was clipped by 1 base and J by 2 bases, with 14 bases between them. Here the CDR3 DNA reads TGTGCCAGCAGCCAAGTTGGGGGGGGGTTCAACTATGGCTACACCTTC. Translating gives CASSQVGGGFNYGYTF.

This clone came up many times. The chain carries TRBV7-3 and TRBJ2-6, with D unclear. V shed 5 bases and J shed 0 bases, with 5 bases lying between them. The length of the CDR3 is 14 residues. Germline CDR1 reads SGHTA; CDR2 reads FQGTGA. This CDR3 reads CASSQASGANVLTF. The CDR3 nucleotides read TGTGCCAGCAGCCAAGCCTCTGGGGCCAACGTCCTGACTTTC.

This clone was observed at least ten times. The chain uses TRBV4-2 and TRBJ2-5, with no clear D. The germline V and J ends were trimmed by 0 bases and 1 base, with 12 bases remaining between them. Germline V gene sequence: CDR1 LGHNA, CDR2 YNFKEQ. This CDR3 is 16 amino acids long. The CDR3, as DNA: TGTGCCAGCAGCCAAGATCTCAGACATTCCCAAGAGACCCAGTACTTC. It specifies CASSQDLRHSQETQYF.

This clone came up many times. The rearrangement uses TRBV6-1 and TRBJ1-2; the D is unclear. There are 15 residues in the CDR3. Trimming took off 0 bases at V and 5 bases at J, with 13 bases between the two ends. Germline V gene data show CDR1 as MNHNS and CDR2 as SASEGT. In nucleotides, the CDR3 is TGTGCCAGCAGTGAAGCACCGGGTTCGGGGTATGGCTACACCTTC. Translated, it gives CASSEAPGSGYGYTF.

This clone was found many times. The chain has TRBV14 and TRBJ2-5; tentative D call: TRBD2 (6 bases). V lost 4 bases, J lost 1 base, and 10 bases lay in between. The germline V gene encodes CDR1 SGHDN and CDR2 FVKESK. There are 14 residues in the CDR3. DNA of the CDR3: TGTGCCAGCAGCCGAGCGGGCCTCCAAGAGACCCAGTACTTC. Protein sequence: CASSRAGLQETQYF.

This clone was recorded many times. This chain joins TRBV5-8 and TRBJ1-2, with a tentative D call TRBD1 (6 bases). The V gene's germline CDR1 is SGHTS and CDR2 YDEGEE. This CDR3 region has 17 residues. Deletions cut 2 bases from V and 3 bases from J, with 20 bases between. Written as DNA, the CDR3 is TGTGCCAGCAGCTTCCGACCCACAGGGACTAACCACTATGGCTACACCTTC. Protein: CASSFRPTGTNHYGYTF.

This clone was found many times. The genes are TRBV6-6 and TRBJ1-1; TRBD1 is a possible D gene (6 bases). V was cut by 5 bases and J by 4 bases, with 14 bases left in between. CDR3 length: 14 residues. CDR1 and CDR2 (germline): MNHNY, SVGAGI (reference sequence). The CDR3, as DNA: TGTGCCAGCAGTAACAGGGCGGCGACCACTGAAGCTTTCTTT. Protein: CASSNRAATTEAFF.

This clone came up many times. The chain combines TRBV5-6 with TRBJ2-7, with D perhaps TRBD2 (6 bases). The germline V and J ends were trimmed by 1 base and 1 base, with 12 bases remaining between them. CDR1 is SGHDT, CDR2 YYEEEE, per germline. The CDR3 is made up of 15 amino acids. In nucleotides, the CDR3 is TGTGCCAGCAGCTTGATGGAGGGCCAATCCTACGAGCAGTACTTC. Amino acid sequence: CASSLMEGQSYEQYF.

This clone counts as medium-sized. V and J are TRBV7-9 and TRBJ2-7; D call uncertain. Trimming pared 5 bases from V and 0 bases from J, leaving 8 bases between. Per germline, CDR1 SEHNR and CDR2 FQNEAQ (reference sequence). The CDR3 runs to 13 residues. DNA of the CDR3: TGTGCCAGCAGCCAGACACCCTCCTACGAGCAGTACTTC. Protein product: CASSQTPSYEQYF.

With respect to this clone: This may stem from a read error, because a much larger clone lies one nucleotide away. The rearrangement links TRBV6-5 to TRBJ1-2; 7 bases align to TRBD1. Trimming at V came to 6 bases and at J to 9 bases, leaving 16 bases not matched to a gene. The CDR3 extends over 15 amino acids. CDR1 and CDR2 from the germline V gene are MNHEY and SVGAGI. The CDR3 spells CASRPGTVIYHRYTF. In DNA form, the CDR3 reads TGTGCCAGCAGACCCGGGACAGTTATTTACCATCGCTACACCTTC.

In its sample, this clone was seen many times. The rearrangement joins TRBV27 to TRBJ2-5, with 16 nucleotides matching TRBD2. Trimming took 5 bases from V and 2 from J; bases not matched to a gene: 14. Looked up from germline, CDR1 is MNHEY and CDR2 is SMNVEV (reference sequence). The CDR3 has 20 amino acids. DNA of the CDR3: TGTGCCAGCAGTCAAACAACCCCGGGACTAGCGGGGGGGCGGCAAGAGACCCAGTACTTC. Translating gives CASSQTTPGLAGGRQETQYF.

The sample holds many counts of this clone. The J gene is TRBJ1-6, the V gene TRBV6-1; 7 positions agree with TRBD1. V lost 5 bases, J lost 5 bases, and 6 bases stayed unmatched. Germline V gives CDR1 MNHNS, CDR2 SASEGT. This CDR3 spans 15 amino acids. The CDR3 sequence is CASSRQGLNNSPLHF. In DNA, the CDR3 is TGTGCCAGCAGTAGACAGGGTCTCAATAATTCACCCCTCCACTTT.

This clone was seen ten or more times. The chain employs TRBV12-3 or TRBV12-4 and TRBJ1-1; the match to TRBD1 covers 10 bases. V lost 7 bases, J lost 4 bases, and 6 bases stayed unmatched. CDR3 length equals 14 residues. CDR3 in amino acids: CASTRQGARTEAFF. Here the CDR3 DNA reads TGTGCCAGCACCCGACAGGGGGCGCGCACTGAAGCTTTCTTT.

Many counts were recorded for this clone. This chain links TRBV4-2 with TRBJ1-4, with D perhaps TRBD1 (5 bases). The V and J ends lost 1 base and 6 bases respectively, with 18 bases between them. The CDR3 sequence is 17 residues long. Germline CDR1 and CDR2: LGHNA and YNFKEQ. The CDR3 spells CASSQVIEGAQDEKLFF. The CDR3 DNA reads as TGTGCCAGCAGCCAAGTCATCGAAGGGGCTCAAGATGAAAAACTGTTTTTT.

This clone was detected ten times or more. Here the CDR3 DNA reads TGTGCCAGCAGTTACGGTCTAGCGGGGAGAGATACGCAGTATTTT. Amino acids: CASSYGLAGRDTQYF. The chain carries TRBV6-2 or TRBV6-3 and TRBJ2-3; 9 bases are a match to TRBD2. Germline CDR1 reads MNHEY; CDR2 reads SVGEGT. J was trimmed by 5 bases and V by 2 bases; bases with no gene match: 5. The CDR3 is 15 residues long.

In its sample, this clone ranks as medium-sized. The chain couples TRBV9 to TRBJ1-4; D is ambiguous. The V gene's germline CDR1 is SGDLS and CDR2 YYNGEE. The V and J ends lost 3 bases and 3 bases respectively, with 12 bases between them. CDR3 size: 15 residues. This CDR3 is CASSGGSGANEKLFF. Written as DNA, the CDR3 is TGTGCCAGCAGCGGTGGATCCGGGGCTAATGAAAAACTGTTTTTT. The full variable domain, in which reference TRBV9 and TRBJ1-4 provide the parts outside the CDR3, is DSGVTQTPKHLITATGQRVTLRCSPRSGDLSVYWYQQSLDQGLQFLIQYYNGEERAKGNILERFSAQQFPDLHSELNLSSLELGDSALYFCASSGGSGANEKLFFGSGTQLSVL.

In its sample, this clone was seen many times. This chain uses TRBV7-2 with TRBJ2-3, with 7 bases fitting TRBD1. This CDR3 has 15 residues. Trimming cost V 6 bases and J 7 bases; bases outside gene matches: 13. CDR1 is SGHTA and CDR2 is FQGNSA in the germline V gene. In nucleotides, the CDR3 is TGTGCCAGCAGTCAAGACAGGGTCTCTACTAATACGCAGTATTTT. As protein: CASSQDRVSTNTQYF.

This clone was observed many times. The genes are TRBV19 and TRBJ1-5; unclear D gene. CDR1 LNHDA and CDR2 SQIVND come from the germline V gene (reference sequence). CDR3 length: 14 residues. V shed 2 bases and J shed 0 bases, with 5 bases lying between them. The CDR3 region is CASSIMYSNQPQHF. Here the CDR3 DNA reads TGTGCCAGTAGTATAATGTATAGCAATCAGCCCCAGCATTTT.

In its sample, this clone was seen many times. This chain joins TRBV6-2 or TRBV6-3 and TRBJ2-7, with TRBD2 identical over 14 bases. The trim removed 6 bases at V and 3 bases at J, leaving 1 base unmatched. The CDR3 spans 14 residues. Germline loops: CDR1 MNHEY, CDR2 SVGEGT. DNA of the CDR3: TGTGCCAGCAGGGGACTAGCGGGGGACTACGAGCAGTACTTC. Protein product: CASRGLAGDYEQYF.

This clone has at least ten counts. The CDR3 loop reads CASSVGNRAAGNTIYF. The CDR3 DNA reads as TGTGCCAGCAGCGTTGGGAACAGGGCGGCTGGAAACACCATATATTTT. This chain joins TRBV9 and TRBJ1-3; TRBD1 might be the D (6 bases). Germline V CDR1 and CDR2: SGDLS, YYNGEE. The CDR3 runs to 16 residues. V was cut by 2 bases and J by 2 bases, with 14 bases left in between.